Described below is a single TCR beta chain sequence and its context. Authors' data handling: Reference gene primers were amplified, and this amplification served to estimate nucleated cell counts. Using immunoSEQ multiplex PCR, the repertoire was profiled, and TCRdb retains in-frame clones only, with some absent. The V and J calls and clone size were taken over from that table, and D and trimming were inferred from the DNA. The sample consists of about 200,000 clones, approximately 86% of them appearing once. This record comes from a study of blood T cell repertoires in COVID-19. Study in general: Acute and convalescent COVID-19 specimens originated in the United States, Italy and Spain. T cells, B-cell-depleted T cells, or PBMCs supplied cDNA or gDNA.

While infection was still active, Seattle patients were enrolled and then followed longitudinally. There are 18 residues in the CDR3. Trimming took 3 bases from V and 5 from J, leaving 25 bases between them. CDR1 and CDR2 from the germline V gene are SGHAT and FQNNGV. Material: peripheral blood. The chain is built from TRBV11-2 and TRBJ1-2, with a weak D call TRBD1 (6 bases). The receptor was isolated from a woman in her fifties or sixties with COVID-19, enrolled during active disease. Here the CDR3 DNA reads TGTGCCAGCAGCTTTGGACAGACAGGCGCCTCTGACGTTTATGGCTACACCTTC. Its translation is CASSFGQTGASDVYGYTF. Full variable domain (outside the CDR3, taken from reference TRBV11-2 and TRBJ1-2): EAGVAQSPRYKIIEKRQSVAFWCNPISGHATLYWYQQILGQGPKLLIQFQNNGVVDDSQLPKDRFSAERLKGVDSTLKIQPAKLEDSAVYLCASSFGQTGASDVYGYTFGSGTRLTVV.